This T cell receptor beta chain emerged from a study of preoperative IRX-2 immunotherapy in early breast cancer. Produced via immunoSEQ multiplex PCR; TCRdb's table is partial and in-frame only. The table has under 45,000 clones, about 95% seen once. J lost 0 bases, V lost 3 bases, and 8 bases had no gene match. The CDR3 length is 17 residues. CDR1 is SGHAT and CDR2 is FQDESV in the germline V gene (reference sequence). Treatment defined: preoperative locoregional IRX-2 cytokine immunotherapy. This phase Ib study tested locoregional IRX-2 cytokine immunotherapy given before surgery. This clone is a singleton in its sample.

The source was tumor tissue, collected after IRX-2 immunotherapy. The TCR sequence derives from a human donor with breast cancer. This sequence joins TRBV11-1 and TRBJ2-1; 7 nucleotides match TRBD2. The CDR3: CASSLKRGKSSYNEQFF. The CDR3, as DNA: TGTGCCAGCAGCTTGAAGCGGGGCAAAAGCTCCTACAATGAGCAGTTCTTC. The whole variable domain, filled in from reference TRBV11-1 and TRBJ2-1, reads EAEVAQSPRYKITEKSQAVAFWCDPISGHATLYWYRQILGQGPELLVQFQDESVVDDSQLPKDRFSAERLKGVDSTLKIQPAELGDSAMYLCASSLKRGKSSYNEQFFGPGTRLTVL.